Listed below are T cell receptor beta chains from one sample, sequenced in a study of beta chain features in type 1 diabetes. Only in-frame clones appear in the TCRdb table, and some are missing; sequencing was by immunoSEQ multiplex PCR. The sample includes roughly 730,000 clones, 13% of them seen just once. The specimen sequenced was naive CD4+ T cells from blood. The receptors originated from a man between 18 and 29 years old with type 1 diabetes. CDR3s include the opening cysteine and the closing phenylalanine or tryptophan. Fields, in order: clone size, J gene, V gene, D gene, CDR3 DNA, CDR3 protein. A D gene is named only where the DNA matches it firmly. Some rows mark clone size as missing; the rest say once, few, many or name a class of expanded clone.

clone_size: .; j_call: TRBJ2-2; v_call: TRBV6-5; d_call: .; cdr3_nt: TGTGCCAGCAGCAACGGGGGACGGACAACCGGGGAGCTGTTTTTT; cdr3_aa: CASSNGGRTTGELFF
clone_size: few; j_call: TRBJ2-7; v_call: TRBV7-9; d_call: TRBD2; cdr3_nt: TGTGCCAGCAGCTTAGGGACTAGCGGAGGGCACGAGCAGTACTTC; cdr3_aa: CASSLGTSGGHEQYF
clone_size: .; j_call: TRBJ2-5; v_call: TRBV4-1; d_call: .; cdr3_nt: TGCGCCAGCAGCCTTACGAAGGGTCAGGGGCGAGAGACCCAGTACTTC; cdr3_aa: CASSLTKGQGRETQYF
clone_size: .; j_call: TRBJ1-2; v_call: TRBV2; d_call: .; cdr3_nt: TGTGCCAGCAGTGAGGTCCGGGCCTATGGCTACACCTTC; cdr3_aa: CASSEVRAYGYTF
clone_size: few; j_call: TRBJ2-7; v_call: TRBV28; d_call: TRBD1; cdr3_nt: TGTGCCAGCAGTTCCGAGGGACAGCTATCCTACGAGCAGTACTTC; cdr3_aa: CASSSEGQLSYEQYF
clone_size: .; j_call: TRBJ2-3; v_call: TRBV7-9; d_call: .; cdr3_nt: TGTGCCAGCAGCTTAGGTGCGGCAGATACGCAGTATTTT; cdr3_aa: CASSLGAADTQYF
clone_size: few; j_call: TRBJ1-1; v_call: TRBV29-1; d_call: .; cdr3_nt: TGCAGCGTCCAGGGACGAATGAACACTGAAGCTTTCTTT; cdr3_aa: CSVQGRMNTEAFF
clone_size: few; j_call: TRBJ1-6; v_call: TRBV18; d_call: .; cdr3_nt: TGTGCCAGCTCACAAAGTGAGAGGGGTTCACCCCTCCACTTT; cdr3_aa: CASSQSERGSPLHF
clone_size: .; j_call: TRBJ1-1; v_call: TRBV20-1; d_call: .; cdr3_nt: TGCAGTGCCGCAGGGGACACTGAAGCTTTCTTT; cdr3_aa: CSAAGDTEAFF
clone_size: .; j_call: TRBJ2-3; v_call: TRBV6-1; d_call: TRBD1; cdr3_nt: TGTGCCAGCCGACAGGGGAGGCCAGATACGCAGTATTTT; cdr3_aa: CASRQGRPDTQYF
clone_size: .; j_call: TRBJ1-2; v_call: TRBV5-6; d_call: .; cdr3_nt: TGTGCCAGCAGCAACCCAGGGTGGTATGGCTACACCTTC; cdr3_aa: CASSNPGWYGYTF
clone_size: .; j_call: TRBJ2-3; v_call: TRBV5-1; d_call: .; cdr3_nt: TGCGCCAGCAGTCCAGGGTTTACAACAGATACGCAGTATTTT; cdr3_aa: CASSPGFTTDTQYF
clone_size: few; j_call: TRBJ2-5; v_call: TRBV5-1; d_call: .; cdr3_nt: TGCGCCAGCAGTTCGGAGGTCCAAGAGACCCAGTACTTC; cdr3_aa: CASSSEVQETQYF
clone_size: .; j_call: TRBJ2-7; v_call: TRBV4-1; d_call: TRBD1; cdr3_nt: TGCGCCAGCAGCCAAGCGACAGGGGGGTACGAGCAGTACTTC; cdr3_aa: CASSQATGGYEQYF
clone_size: .; j_call: TRBJ1-2; v_call: TRBV11-2; d_call: .; cdr3_nt: TGTGCCAGCAGTTCCCGGGACCTCGGCTGGGGCTATGGCTACACCTTC; cdr3_aa: CASSSRDLGWGYGYTF
clone_size: .; j_call: TRBJ1-5; v_call: TRBV6-1; d_call: .; cdr3_nt: TGTGCCAGCAGTGAGATCGGGCAGCCCCAGCATTTT; cdr3_aa: CASSEIGQPQHF
clone_size: .; j_call: TRBJ2-7; v_call: TRBV13; d_call: .; cdr3_nt: TGTGCCAGCAGCTATTACAGGGTGGGAGAGCAGTACTTC; cdr3_aa: CASSYYRVGEQYF
clone_size: few; j_call: TRBJ2-3; v_call: TRBV29-1; d_call: TRBD1; cdr3_nt: TGCAGCGTTGAGGGACAGGGAATCGATACGCAGTATTTT; cdr3_aa: CSVEGQGIDTQYF
clone_size: .; j_call: TRBJ2-5; v_call: TRBV6-5; d_call: .; cdr3_nt: TGTGCCAGCAGACCAGCGGTCCTCGAGACCCAGTACTTC; cdr3_aa: CASRPAVLETQYF
clone_size: .; j_call: TRBJ2-1; v_call: TRBV5-1; d_call: TRBD2; cdr3_nt: TGCGCCAGCAGCTTGACCGCTAGCGGTTACAATGAGCAGTTCTTC; cdr3_aa: CASSLTASGYNEQFF
clone_size: .; j_call: TRBJ2-3; v_call: TRBV6-6; d_call: .; cdr3_nt: TGTGCCAGCAGTTACTCCCGGGGCGCAGATACGCAGTATTTT; cdr3_aa: CASSYSRGADTQYF
clone_size: few; j_call: TRBJ2-4; v_call: TRBV19; d_call: TRBD1; cdr3_nt: TGTGCCAGTAGTATGAGGGGGACAGGGAAAGTCAACAAAAACATTCAGTACTTC; cdr3_aa: CASSMRGTGKVNKNIQYF
clone_size: .; j_call: TRBJ2-5; v_call: TRBV6-1; d_call: .; cdr3_nt: TGTGCCAGCAGTGAAGGGTGGGAGACCCAGTACTTC; cdr3_aa: CASSEGWETQYF
clone_size: .; j_call: TRBJ1-2; v_call: TRBV14; d_call: .; cdr3_nt: TGTGCCAGCAGCCAAGATTGGCTTGGCTACACCTTC; cdr3_aa: CASSQDWLGYTF
clone_size: few; j_call: TRBJ2-3; v_call: TRBV7-9; d_call: .; cdr3_nt: TGTGCCAGCAGCTCCCGAGAGCTCACAGATACGCAGTATTTT; cdr3_aa: CASSSRELTDTQYF
clone_size: .; j_call: TRBJ1-5; v_call: TRBV7-9; d_call: .; cdr3_nt: TGTGCCAGCAGCCTTGGGGGGGCTCAGCCCCAGCATTTT; cdr3_aa: CASSLGGAQPQHF
clone_size: few; j_call: TRBJ1-3; v_call: TRBV30; d_call: .; cdr3_nt: TGTGCCTGGAGTTACAACACCATATATTTT; cdr3_aa: CAWSYNTIYF
clone_size: few; j_call: TRBJ1-6; v_call: TRBV5-1; d_call: .; cdr3_nt: TGCGCCAGCAAGTGGAACCATGAGGATTCACCCCTCCACTTT; cdr3_aa: CASKWNHEDSPLHF
clone_size: few; j_call: TRBJ1-1; v_call: TRBV9; d_call: .; cdr3_nt: TGTGCCAGCAGCGCATTAAACCTCTTCGGCACTGAAGCTTTCTTT; cdr3_aa: CASSALNLFGTEAFF
clone_size: .; j_call: TRBJ2-2; v_call: TRBV27; d_call: .; cdr3_nt: TGTGCCAGCAGGGAGAGAAGGGTGTCCGGGGAGCTGTTTTTT; cdr3_aa: CASRERRVSGELFF
clone_size: few; j_call: TRBJ1-6; v_call: TRBV28; d_call: TRBD1; cdr3_nt: TGTGCCAGCAGTCCTTGGACAGGGGGTTCACCCCTCCACTTT; cdr3_aa: CASSPWTGGSPLHF
clone_size: few; j_call: TRBJ2-5; v_call: TRBV9; d_call: .; cdr3_nt: TGTGCCAGCAGCGCGCCCGGGTCCGGAGAGACCCAGTACTTC; cdr3_aa: CASSAPGSGETQYF
clone_size: .; j_call: TRBJ1-5; v_call: TRBV7-2; d_call: .; cdr3_nt: TGTGCCAGCAGCCCCGGACGGCCTTTTGATGCGCCCCAGCATTTT; cdr3_aa: CASSPGRPFDAPQHF
clone_size: few; j_call: TRBJ1-2; v_call: TRBV5-1; d_call: TRBD1; cdr3_nt: TGCGCCAGCAGCTTGCAGGGGGCCAGCGGCTACACCTTC; cdr3_aa: CASSLQGASGYTF
clone_size: .; j_call: TRBJ1-1; v_call: TRBV18; d_call: .; cdr3_nt: TGTGCCAGCTCGACAGGCTTGAACACTGAAGCTTTCTTT; cdr3_aa: CASSTGLNTEAFF
clone_size: .; j_call: TRBJ1-1; v_call: TRBV6-5; d_call: TRBD1; cdr3_nt: TGTGCCAGCAGAAAGACAGGGAGTGGAAACACTGAAGCTTTCTTT; cdr3_aa: CASRKTGSGNTEAFF
clone_size: .; j_call: TRBJ1-6; v_call: TRBV5-1; d_call: .; cdr3_nt: TGCGCCAGCAGCGTACAGGGCGGGAGAAATTCACCCCTCCACTTT; cdr3_aa: CASSVQGGRNSPLHF
clone_size: .; j_call: TRBJ2-7; v_call: TRBV5-1; d_call: .; cdr3_nt: TGCGCCAGCAGCTTGGGGACAGCCTCCTACGAGCAGTACTTC; cdr3_aa: CASSLGTASYEQYF
clone_size: few; j_call: TRBJ1-2; v_call: TRBV2; d_call: TRBD1; cdr3_nt: TGTGCCAGGAGACGACAGGGAGAAGGCTACACCTTC; cdr3_aa: CARRRQGEGYTF
clone_size: .; j_call: TRBJ2-1; v_call: TRBV10-3; d_call: TRBD2; cdr3_nt: TGTGCCATCAGTCCCACTAGCGGGGGAACGGACAATGAGCAGTTCTTC; cdr3_aa: CAISPTSGGTDNEQFF
clone_size: few; j_call: TRBJ1-2; v_call: TRBV20-1; d_call: .; cdr3_nt: TGCAGTGCTAGAGGGGAGGTCGGCTACACCTTC; cdr3_aa: CSARGEVGYTF
clone_size: few; j_call: TRBJ2-2; v_call: TRBV9; d_call: TRBD2; cdr3_nt: TGTGCCAGCAGCGATGCGGGGGGCCCCGGGGAGCTGTTTTTT; cdr3_aa: CASSDAGGPGELFF
clone_size: few; j_call: TRBJ2-6; v_call: TRBV9; d_call: TRBD1; cdr3_nt: TGTGCCAGCAGCGTAGCCCCTGGACAGGGGAACTTGGCTGGGGCCAACGTCCTGACTTTC; cdr3_aa: CASSVAPGQGNLAGANVLTF
clone_size: .; j_call: TRBJ2-3; v_call: TRBV29-1; d_call: .; cdr3_nt: TGCAGCGTTCAGGGGGGGAGACCCACAGATACGCAGTATTTT; cdr3_aa: CSVQGGRPTDTQYF
clone_size: few; j_call: TRBJ1-4; v_call: TRBV19; d_call: .; cdr3_nt: TGTGCCAGTACCAAGGACAGCTTGAACGAAAAACTGTTTTTT; cdr3_aa: CASTKDSLNEKLFF
clone_size: .; j_call: TRBJ2-5; v_call: TRBV18; d_call: TRBD2; cdr3_nt: TGTGCCAGCTCACCGTTAGCGGGGACCTCCCAAGAGACCCAGTACTTC; cdr3_aa: CASSPLAGTSQETQYF
clone_size: .; j_call: TRBJ1-4; v_call: TRBV7-9; d_call: TRBD1; cdr3_nt: TGTGCCAGCAGTCCCTGGGGACAGGGCGCTGAAAAACTGTTTTTT; cdr3_aa: CASSPWGQGAEKLFF
clone_size: .; j_call: TRBJ1-4; v_call: TRBV11-2; d_call: TRBD1; cdr3_nt: TGTGCCAGCAGCACAGGGACAGGGGGTCACGGTAATGAAAAACTGTTTTTT; cdr3_aa: CASSTGTGGHGNEKLFF
clone_size: .; j_call: TRBJ1-1; v_call: TRBV5-1; d_call: .; cdr3_nt: TGCGCCAGCAGCTTGGGAGCCGGGGACATGAACACTGAAGCTTTCTTT; cdr3_aa: CASSLGAGDMNTEAFF
clone_size: .; j_call: TRBJ2-2; v_call: TRBV6-5; d_call: TRBD1; cdr3_nt: TGTGCCAGCAGTAGACAGGGGTATTCTGGCGGGGAGCTGTTTTTT; cdr3_aa: CASSRQGYSGGELFF
clone_size: few; j_call: TRBJ1-1; v_call: TRBV29-1; d_call: TRBD1; cdr3_nt: TGCAGCGTTTCTCGCGGGACAGCGAACACTGAAGCTTTCTTT; cdr3_aa: CSVSRGTANTEAFF
clone_size: few; j_call: TRBJ1-5; v_call: TRBV5-6; d_call: .; cdr3_nt: TGTGCCAGCAGCTTGACAAATCAGCCCCAGCATTTT; cdr3_aa: CASSLTNQPQHF
clone_size: few; j_call: TRBJ1-5; v_call: TRBV5-1; d_call: .; cdr3_nt: TGCGCCAGCAGCGCGGACTCCGAGGGTCAGCCCCAGCATTTT; cdr3_aa: CASSADSEGQPQHF
clone_size: .; j_call: TRBJ1-2; v_call: TRBV5-4; d_call: .; cdr3_nt: TGTGCCAGCAGCTTGGAATCGGCAGGGAACTATGGCTACACCTTC; cdr3_aa: CASSLESAGNYGYTF
clone_size: .; j_call: TRBJ1-1; v_call: TRBV18; d_call: .; cdr3_nt: TGTGCCAGCTCACTCGGGGCCGCGGAGGACACTGAAGCTTTCTTT; cdr3_aa: CASSLGAAEDTEAFF